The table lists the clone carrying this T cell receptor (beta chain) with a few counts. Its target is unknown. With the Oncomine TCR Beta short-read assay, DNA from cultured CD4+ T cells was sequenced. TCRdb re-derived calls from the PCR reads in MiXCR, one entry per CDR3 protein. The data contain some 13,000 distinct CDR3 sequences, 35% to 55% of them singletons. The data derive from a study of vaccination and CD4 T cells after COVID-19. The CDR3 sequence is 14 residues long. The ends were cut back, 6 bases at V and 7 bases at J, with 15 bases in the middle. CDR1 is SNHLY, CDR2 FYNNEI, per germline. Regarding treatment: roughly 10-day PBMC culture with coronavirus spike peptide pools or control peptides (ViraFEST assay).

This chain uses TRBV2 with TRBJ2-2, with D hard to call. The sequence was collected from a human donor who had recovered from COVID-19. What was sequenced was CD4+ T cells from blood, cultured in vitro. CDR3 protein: CASRGNMGIGELFF. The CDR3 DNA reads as TGTGCCAGCAGGGGTAACATGGGGATCGGGGAGCTGTTTTTT.